Listed below are T cell receptor beta chains from one sample, sequenced in a study of graft-versus-host responses after intestinal transplantation. These TCRs' antigens remain unknown. Here immunoSEQ multiplex PCR was the method, and the copy in TCRdb shows in-frame clones only, minus some. The table records approximately 97,000 clones, 90% to 95% of them present only once. The sample here was unstimulated CD4+ T cells sorted from spleen or lymph node cells, taken before transplant. Receptor source: a human donor who was the organ donor for an intestinal transplant. The CDR3 runs from the conserved cysteine through the conserved F or W. The order of the fields is V gene, D gene, J gene, clone size, CDR3 DNA, CDR3 protein. D genes are given only for firm matches. The size of a clone is reported for some rows only, either as once, few or many, or as a class for expanded clones.

v_call: TRBV4-3; d_call: -; j_call: TRBJ1-1; clone_size: -; cdr3_nt: TGCGTCAGCAGCCCGGACATTAGGAACACTGAAGCTTTCTTT; cdr3_aa: CVSSPDIRNTEAFF
v_call: TRBV10-3; d_call: -; j_call: TRBJ2-5; clone_size: few; cdr3_nt: TGTGCCATTGGAAGGGGCGTGGAGACCCAGTACTTC; cdr3_aa: CAIGRGVETQYF
v_call: TRBV7-6; d_call: TRBD1; j_call: TRBJ1-3; clone_size: -; cdr3_nt: TGTGCCAGCAGCTCGCCGGGACAGGCCTCTGGAAACACCATATATTTT; cdr3_aa: CASSSPGQASGNTIYF
v_call: TRBV19; d_call: TRBD1; j_call: TRBJ1-6; clone_size: -; cdr3_nt: TGTGCCAGTAGTACCCACAGGGGAGTGGATTCACCCCTCCACTTT; cdr3_aa: CASSTHRGVDSPLHF
v_call: TRBV5-1; d_call: -; j_call: TRBJ1-5; clone_size: -; cdr3_nt: TGCGCCAGCAGCCCCGCGGGGGGGGGCAATAGCAATCAGCCCCAGCATTTT; cdr3_aa: CASSPAGGGNSNQPQHF
v_call: TRBV7-2; d_call: -; j_call: TRBJ1-1; clone_size: once; cdr3_nt: TGTGCCAGCAGCTTAGTGGGCAGTATGAACACTGAAGCTTTCTTT; cdr3_aa: CASSLVGSMNTEAFF
v_call: TRBV6-5; d_call: -; j_call: TRBJ1-2; clone_size: -; cdr3_nt: TGTGCCAGCAGCCCCACGGGTTTTGACTACACCTTC; cdr3_aa: CASSPTGFDYTF
v_call: TRBV27; d_call: -; j_call: TRBJ2-1; clone_size: -; cdr3_nt: TGTGCCAGCAACTCTGGGGGCCAGAGCGGCCCCTCCTACAATGAGCAGTTCTTC; cdr3_aa: CASNSGGQSGPSYNEQFF
v_call: TRBV28; d_call: -; j_call: TRBJ2-7; clone_size: -; cdr3_nt: TGTGCCAGCAAGGCAGGGTTCCACGAGCAGTACTTC; cdr3_aa: CASKAGFHEQYF
v_call: TRBV6-6; d_call: -; j_call: TRBJ2-6; clone_size: -; cdr3_nt: TGTGCCAGCAGTTACCCCACAGGTTCAGGGGCCAACGTCCTGACTTTC; cdr3_aa: CASSYPTGSGANVLTF
v_call: TRBV5-4; d_call: -; j_call: TRBJ2-1; clone_size: -; cdr3_nt: TGTGCCAGCAGCTCCTTCTACGATGAGCAGTTCTTC; cdr3_aa: CASSSFYDEQFF
v_call: TRBV12-5; d_call: TRBD1; j_call: TRBJ1-1; clone_size: -; cdr3_nt: TGTGCTAGTGGTTTGGTCCCGGGACAGGGCCGTGAAGCTTTCTTT; cdr3_aa: CASGLVPGQGREAFF